This T cell receptor beta chain was identified in a study of regulatory T cells in long-lasting Graves disease. At the level of the study: Positivity for TSH receptor antibodies plus over 5 years of antithyroid drugs meant persistent Graves' disease.

This clonotype was seen only a few times. Its antigen is unidentified. Time point meaning: persistent/refractory GD, antithyroid drugs over 5 years with positive TRAb. PBMC RNA served as the TCR library source. Each patient gave approximately 9 milliliters of EDTA-anticoagulated peripheral blood. Study-level results: Persistent patients shared more public clonotypes (under 3,000) than newly diagnosed patients (around 1,000).

Building the TCR beta libraries relied on iRepertoire HTBI primers, and CDR3 regions underwent Arm-PCR. TCRdb analysed the multiplex PCR reads with MiXCR anew, one entry per CDR3 protein. The data show about 660,000 distinct CDR3 sequences, around 30% seen once. The clonotype originates from a female donor with Graves disease. Sequencing used peripheral blood mononuclear cells (PBMCs), obtained when the disease was refractory, from a patient treated with antithyroid drugs.

For the CDR3, the DNA is TGCGCCAGCAGCGAGGGGACAGCGGTGACCTACGAGCAGTACTTC. Protein: CASSEGTAVTYEQYF. The rearrangement joins TRBV5-1 to TRBJ2-7; 7 bases are shared with TRBD1. V was clipped by 4 bases and J by 2 bases; unmatched bases: 9. CDR3 length: 15 amino acids. Looked up from germline, CDR1 is SGHRS and CDR2 is YFSETQ.